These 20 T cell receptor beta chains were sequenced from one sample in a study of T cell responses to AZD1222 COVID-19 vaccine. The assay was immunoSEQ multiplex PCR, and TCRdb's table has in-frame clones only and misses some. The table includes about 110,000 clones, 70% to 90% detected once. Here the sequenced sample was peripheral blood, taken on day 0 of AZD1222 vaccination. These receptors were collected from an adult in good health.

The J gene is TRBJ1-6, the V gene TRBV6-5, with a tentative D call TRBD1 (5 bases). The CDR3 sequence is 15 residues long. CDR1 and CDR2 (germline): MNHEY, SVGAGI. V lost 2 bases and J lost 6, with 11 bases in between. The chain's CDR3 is CASSYAVGRNSPLHF. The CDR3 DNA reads TGTGCCAGCAGTTACGCCGTGGGACGTAATTCACCCCTCCACTTT.

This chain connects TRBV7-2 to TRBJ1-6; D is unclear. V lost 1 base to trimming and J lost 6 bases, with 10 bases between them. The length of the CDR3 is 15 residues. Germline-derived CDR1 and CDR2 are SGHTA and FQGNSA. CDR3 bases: TGTGCCAGCAGCTTAGAAGGGATAGGTAATTCACCCCTCCACTTT. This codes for CASSLEGIGNSPLHF.

The CDR3 nucleotides are TGTGCCAGCAGTCCGGACAGGGGGGGATATGGCTACACCTTC. This translates into CASSPDRGGYGYTF. V and J are TRBV6-5 and TRBJ1-2, with 10 bases identical to TRBD1. The CDR3 runs to 14 residues. Unmatched junction bases numbered 5, after V lost 5 bases and J lost 5 bases. The germline V gene has CDR1 MNHEY and CDR2 SVGAGI.

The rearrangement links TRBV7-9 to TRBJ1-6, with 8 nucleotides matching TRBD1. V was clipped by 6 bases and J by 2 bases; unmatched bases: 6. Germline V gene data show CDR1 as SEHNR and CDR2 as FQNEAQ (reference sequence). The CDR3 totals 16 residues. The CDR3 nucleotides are TGTGCCAGCAGGATACAGGGGGTCACCTATAATTCACCCCTCCACTTT. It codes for CASRIQGVTYNSPLHF. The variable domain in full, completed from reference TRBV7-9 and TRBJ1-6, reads DTGVSQNPRHKITKRGQNVTFRCDPISEHNRLYWYRQTLGQGPEFLTYFQNEAQLEKSRLLSDRFSAERPKGSFSTLEIQRTEQGDSAMYLCASRIQGVTYNSPLHFGNGTRLTVT.

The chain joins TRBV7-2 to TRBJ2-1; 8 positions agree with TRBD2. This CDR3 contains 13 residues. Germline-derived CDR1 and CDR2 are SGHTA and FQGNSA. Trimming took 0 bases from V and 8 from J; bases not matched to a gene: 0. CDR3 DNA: TGTGCCAGCAGCTTAGCGCGGGGGGATGAGCAGTTCTTC. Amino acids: CASSLARGDEQFF.

CDR3 protein: CASSTSIRKPYEQYF. The CDR3 bases are TGTGCCAGCAGTACCTCAATCAGGAAACCTTACGAGCAGTACTTC. V gene TRBV6-5 combines with J gene TRBJ2-7; D unresolved. With 5 bases removed from V and 4 bases from J, the gap between germline ends came to 18 bases. The germline V gene encodes CDR1 MNHEY and CDR2 SVGAGI. The CDR3 is 15 amino acids.

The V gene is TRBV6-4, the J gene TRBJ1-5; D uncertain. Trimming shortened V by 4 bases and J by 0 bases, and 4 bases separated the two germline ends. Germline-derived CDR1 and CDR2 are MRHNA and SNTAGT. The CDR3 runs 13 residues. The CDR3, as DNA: TGTGCCAGCAGTGTTGTTAGCAATCAGCCCCAGCATTTT. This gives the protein CASSVVSNQPQHF.

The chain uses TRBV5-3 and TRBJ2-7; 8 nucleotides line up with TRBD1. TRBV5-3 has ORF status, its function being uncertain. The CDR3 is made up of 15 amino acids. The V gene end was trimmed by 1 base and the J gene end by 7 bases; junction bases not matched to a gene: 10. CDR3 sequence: CARSLLDRGKREQYF. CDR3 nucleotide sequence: TGTGCCAGAAGCTTGCTCGACAGGGGTAAGAGGGAGCAGTACTTC.

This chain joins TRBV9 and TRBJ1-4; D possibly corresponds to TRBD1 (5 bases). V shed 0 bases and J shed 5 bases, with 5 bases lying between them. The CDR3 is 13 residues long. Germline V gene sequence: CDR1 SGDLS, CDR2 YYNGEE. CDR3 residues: CASSVDRNEKLFF. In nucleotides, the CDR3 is TGTGCCAGCAGCGTAGACAGGAATGAAAAACTGTTTTTT.

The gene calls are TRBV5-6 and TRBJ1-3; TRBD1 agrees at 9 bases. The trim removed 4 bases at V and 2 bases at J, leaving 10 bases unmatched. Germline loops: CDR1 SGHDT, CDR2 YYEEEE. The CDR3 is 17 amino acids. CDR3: CASSPGPGQGPGNTIYF. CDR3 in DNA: TGTGCCAGCAGCCCGGGACCGGGACAGGGACCTGGAAACACCATATATTTT.

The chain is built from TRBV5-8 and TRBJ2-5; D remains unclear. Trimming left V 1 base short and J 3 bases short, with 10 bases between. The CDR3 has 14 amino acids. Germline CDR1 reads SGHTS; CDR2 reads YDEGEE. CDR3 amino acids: CASSLWAGEETQYF. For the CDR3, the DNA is TGTGCCAGCAGCTTGTGGGCAGGTGAAGAGACCCAGTACTTC. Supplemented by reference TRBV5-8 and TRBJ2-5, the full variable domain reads EAGVTQSPTHLIKTRGQQATLRCSPISGHTSVYWYQQALGLGLQFLLWYDEGEERNRGNFPPRFSGRQFPNYSSELNVNALELEDSALYLCASSLWAGEETQYFGPGTRLLVL.

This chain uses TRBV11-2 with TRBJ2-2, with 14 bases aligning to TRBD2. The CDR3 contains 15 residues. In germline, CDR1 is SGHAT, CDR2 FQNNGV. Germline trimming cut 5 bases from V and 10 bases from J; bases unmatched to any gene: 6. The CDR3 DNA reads TGTGCCAGCAGCACGACTAGCGGGGGGGCCGAGGAGCTGTTTTTT. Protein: CASSTTSGGAEELFF. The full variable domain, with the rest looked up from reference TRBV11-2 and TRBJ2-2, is EAGVAQSPRYKIIEKRQSVAFWCNPISGHATLYWYQQILGQGPKLLIQFQNNGVVDDSQLPKDRFSAERLKGVDSTLKIQPAKLEDSAVYLCASSTTSGGAEELFFGEGSRLTVL.

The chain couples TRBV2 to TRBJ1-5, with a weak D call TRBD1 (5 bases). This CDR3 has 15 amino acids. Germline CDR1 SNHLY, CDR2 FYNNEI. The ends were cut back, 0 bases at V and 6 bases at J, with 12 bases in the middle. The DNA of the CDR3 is TGTGCCAGCAGTGAAGCGGAAGGGGCGGGTCAGCCCCAGCATTTT. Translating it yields CASSEAEGAGQPQHF.

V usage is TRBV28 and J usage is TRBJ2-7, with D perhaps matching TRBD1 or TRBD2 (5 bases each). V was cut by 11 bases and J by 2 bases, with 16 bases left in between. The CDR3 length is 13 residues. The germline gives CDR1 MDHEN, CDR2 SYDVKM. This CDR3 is CAEGPGRTYEQYF. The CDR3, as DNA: TGTGCCGAGGGGCCAGGGCGGACCTACGAGCAGTACTTC.

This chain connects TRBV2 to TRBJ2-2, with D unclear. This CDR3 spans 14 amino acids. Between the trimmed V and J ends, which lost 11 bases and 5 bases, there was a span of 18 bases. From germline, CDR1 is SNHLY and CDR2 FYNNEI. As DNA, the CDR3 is TGTGCCTCCCACCGCGGCGGATCTACCGGGGAGCTGTTTTTT. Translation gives CASHRGGSTGELFF.

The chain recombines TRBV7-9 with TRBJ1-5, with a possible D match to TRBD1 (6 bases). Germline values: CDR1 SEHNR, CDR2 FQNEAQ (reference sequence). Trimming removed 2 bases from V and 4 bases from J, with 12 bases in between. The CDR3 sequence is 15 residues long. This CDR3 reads CASSLLGGMNQPQHF. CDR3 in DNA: TGTGCCAGCAGCTTATTGGGGGGCATGAATCAGCCCCAGCATTTT.

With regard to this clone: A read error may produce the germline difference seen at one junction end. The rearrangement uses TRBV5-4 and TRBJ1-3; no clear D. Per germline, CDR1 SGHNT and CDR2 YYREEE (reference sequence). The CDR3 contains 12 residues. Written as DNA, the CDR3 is TGTGCCAGCAGGCCACCAGTCCACCCCAGATGCTTT. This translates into CASRPPVHPRCF.

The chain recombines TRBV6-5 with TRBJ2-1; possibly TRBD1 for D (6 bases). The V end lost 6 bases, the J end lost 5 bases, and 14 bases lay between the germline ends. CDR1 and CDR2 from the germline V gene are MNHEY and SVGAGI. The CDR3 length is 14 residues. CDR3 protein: CASRTWGPNNEQFF. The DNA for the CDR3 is TGTGCCAGCAGGACGTGGGGGCCTAACAATGAGCAGTTCTTC.

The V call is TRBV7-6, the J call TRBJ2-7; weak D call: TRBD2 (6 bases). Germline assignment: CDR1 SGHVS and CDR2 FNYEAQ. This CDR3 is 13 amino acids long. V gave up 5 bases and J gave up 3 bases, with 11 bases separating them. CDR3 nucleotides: TGTGCCAGCAGCCCCAGCGGGTTCTACGAGCAGTACTTC. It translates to CASSPSGFYEQYF.

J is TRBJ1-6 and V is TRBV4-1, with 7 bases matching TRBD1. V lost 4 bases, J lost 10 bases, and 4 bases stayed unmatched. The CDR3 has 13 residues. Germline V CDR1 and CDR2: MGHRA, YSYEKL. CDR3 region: CASSLQGVSPLHF. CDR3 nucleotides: TGCGCCAGCAGCCTCCAGGGGGTATCACCCCTCCACTTT.